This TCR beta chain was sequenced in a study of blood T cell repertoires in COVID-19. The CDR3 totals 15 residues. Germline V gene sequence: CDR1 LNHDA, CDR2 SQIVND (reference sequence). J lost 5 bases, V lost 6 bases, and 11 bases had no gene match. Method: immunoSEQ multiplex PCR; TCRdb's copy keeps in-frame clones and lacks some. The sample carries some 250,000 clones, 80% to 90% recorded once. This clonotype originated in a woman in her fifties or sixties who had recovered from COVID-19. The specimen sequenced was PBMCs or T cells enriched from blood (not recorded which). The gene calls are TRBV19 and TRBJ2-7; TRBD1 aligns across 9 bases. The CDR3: CASSKPGQGANEQYF. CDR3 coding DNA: TGTGCCAGTAGCAAACCGGGACAGGGAGCGAACGAGCAGTACTTC.